The next 21 T cell receptor beta chains were all read from a single sample in a study of OX40 agonist ivuxolimab in advanced cancers. Some clones are missing from TCRdb's copy, which holds only in-frame ones; the method was immunoSEQ multiplex PCR. Here the sample spans some 65,000 clones, about 85% being singletons. The specimen comprised CD4+ or CD8+ T cells sorted from blood, sampled in a trial of the OX40 agonist ivuxolimab. These receptors were obtained from an adult with an advanced solid tumor such as melanoma, head and neck, liver or kidney cancer.

The CDR3 spells CASSQPRLAGGPSETQYF. The CDR3 DNA sequence: TGTGCCAGTAGTCAACCACGACTAGCGGGAGGGCCAAGCGAGACCCAGTACTTC. This chain uses TRBV19 with TRBJ2-5, with 14 nucleotides matching TRBD2. The V gene's germline CDR1 is LNHDA and CDR2 SQIVND (reference sequence). This CDR3 comprises 18 residues. V lost 5 bases, J lost 5 bases, and 13 bases stayed unmatched.

The V call is TRBV25-1, the J call TRBJ2-1; either TRBD1 or TRBD2 may supply D (5 bases each). CDR3 length: 12 amino acids. From germline, CDR1 is MGHDK and CDR2 SYGVNS. Trimming removed 6 bases at V and 7 bases at J, with 10 bases between. The CDR3 region has the DNA TGTGCCAGCAGCGTGGGACGTAATGAGCAGTTCTTC. Its protein product is CASSVGRNEQFF.

The chain has TRBV28 and TRBJ2-5; no firm D call. Germline loops: CDR1 MDHEN, CDR2 SYDVKM. This CDR3 comprises 15 residues. Trimming removed 5 bases from V and 2 bases from J, with 15 bases in between. The DNA of the CDR3 is TGTGCCAGCAGTCCGACTTCGCCCGGTCAAGAGACCCAGTACTTC. Protein product: CASSPTSPGQETQYF.

This rearrangement joins TRBV11-2 to TRBJ2-1, with D perhaps TRBD2 (6 bases). The V gene lost 3 bases and the J gene lost 6 bases, with 15 bases spanning the gap. The CDR3 totals 15 residues. Germline lookup yields CDR1 SGHAT and CDR2 FQNNGV. In DNA form, the CDR3 reads TGTGCCAGCAGCTTGTCGGGAGTCGGGGGCAATGAGCAGTTCTTC. It encodes CASSLSGVGGNEQFF.

The chain uses TRBV4-2 and TRBJ2-1, with no clear D. In germline, CDR1 is LGHNA, CDR2 YNFKEQ. This CDR3 is 16 amino acids long. V dropped 4 bases and J dropped 0 bases, with 13 bases sitting between them. The CDR3 DNA reads TGTGCCAGCAGCCCGTTCGGTGTTAGCTCCTACAATGAGCAGTTCTTC. Its protein product is CASSPFGVSSYNEQFF.

This clone is a singleton in its sample. V gene TRBV19 combines with J gene TRBJ1-6, with TRBD1 identical over 7 bases. The germline V gene has CDR1 LNHDA and CDR2 SQIVND (reference sequence). There are 16 residues in the CDR3. V gave up 4 bases and J gave up 4 bases; unmatched junction bases: 7. In DNA, the CDR3 is TGTGCCAGTAGTAGTCAACAGGGGCTATATAATTCACCCCTCCACTTT. Translated: CASSSQQGLYNSPLHF.

This chain uses TRBV11-2 with TRBJ2-3; perhaps TRBD1 as D (5 bases). The CDR3 spans 16 residues. The V gene lost 4 bases and the J gene lost 4 bases, with 18 bases spanning the gap. Germline assignment: CDR1 SGHAT and CDR2 FQNNGV. The CDR3 bases are TGTGCCAGCAGCTCATATAGGCGTCAGGGTGCAGATACGCAGTATTTT. It is translated as CASSSYRRQGADTQYF.

The chain carries TRBV28 and TRBJ1-6; TRBD1 is a possible D gene (5 bases). The CDR3 is made up of 16 amino acids. The V and J ends lost 2 bases and 4 bases respectively, with 12 bases between them. Germline lookup yields CDR1 MDHEN and CDR2 SYDVKM. The CDR3 region has the DNA TGTGCCAGCAGTTTACCCGGGGCGGGTTATAATTCACCCCTCCACTTT. Protein product: CASSLPGAGYNSPLHF.

At least ten counts were recorded for this clone. The CDR3 nucleotides read TGTGCCAGTAGTCCCTCCCTGAGTGGGACTGAAGCTTTCTTT. Residues: CASSPSLSGTEAFF. V usage is TRBV19 and J usage is TRBJ1-1; no firm D call. This CDR3 has 14 amino acids. Trimming cost V 5 bases and J 5 bases, with 15 bases left between them. From germline, CDR1 is LNHDA and CDR2 SQIVND (reference sequence). Complete variable domain (other parts from reference TRBV19 and TRBJ1-1): DGGITQSPKYLFRKEGQNVTLSCEQNLNHDAMYWYRQDPGQGLRLIYYSQIVNDFQKGDIAEGYSVSREKKESFPLTVTSAQKNPTAFYLCASSPSLSGTEAFFGQGTRLTVV.

This chain uses TRBV11-1 with TRBJ2-3, with D maybe TRBD2 (5 bases). Germline V gene data show CDR1 as SGHAT and CDR2 as FQDESV (reference sequence). The CDR3 is 12 amino acids. Trimming pared 5 bases from V and 6 bases from J, leaving 9 bases between. Here the CDR3 DNA reads TGTGCCAGCAGCCCGGAGGCGGATACGCAGTATTTT. Translating it yields CASSPEADTQYF.

The chain is built from TRBV11-2 and TRBJ2-7; the D is unclear. This CDR3 region has 13 residues. V gave up 1 base and J gave up 3 bases, with 7 bases separating them. Germline CDR1 SGHAT, CDR2 FQNNGV. The CDR3 nucleotides are TGTGCCAGCAGCTTAGGCCCCGTCTACGAGCAGTACTTC. It codes for CASSLGPVYEQYF.

The CDR3 is CASSLMGPWETQYF. For the CDR3, the DNA is TGTGCCAGCAGTTTAATGGGACCGTGGGAGACCCAGTACTTC. The J gene is TRBJ2-5, the V gene TRBV28; the D call may be TRBD1 or TRBD2 (5 bases each). Trimming left V 2 bases short and J 5 bases short, with 12 bases between. Germline loops: CDR1 MDHEN, CDR2 SYDVKM. This CDR3 has 14 residues.

The J gene is TRBJ1-3, the V gene TRBV7-2; D is possibly TRBD1 (5 bases). The germline V and J ends were trimmed by 1 base and 1 base, with 11 bases remaining between them. The CDR3 spans 16 residues. Germline assignment: CDR1 SGHTA and CDR2 FQGNSA. DNA for the CDR3: TGTGCCAGCAGCTTAGATTCCAGGGCATCTGGAAACACCATATATTTT. Translating gives CASSLDSRASGNTIYF.

The chain joins TRBV4-1 to TRBJ1-1; no reliable D call. CDR1 is MGHRA and CDR2 is YSYEKL in the germline V gene. This CDR3 contains 14 residues. Trimming removed 1 base at V and 4 bases at J, with 10 bases between. CDR3: CASSQGAGFTEAFF. The CDR3, as DNA: TGCGCCAGCAGCCAAGGTGCCGGGTTCACTGAAGCTTTCTTT.

The chain is built from TRBV6-5 and TRBJ2-5, with D unresolved. V lost 2 bases and J lost 4, with 11 bases in between. Germline-derived CDR1 and CDR2 are MNHEY and SVGAGI. CDR3 length equals 14 residues. The CDR3 loop is CASSYVSGSETQYF. CDR3 sequence (DNA): TGTGCCAGCAGTTACGTCTCCGGGTCAGAGACCCAGTACTTC.

This chain uses TRBV9 with TRBJ2-1; 7 bases match TRBD1. The J segment lost 0 bases and the V segment lost 2 bases, leaving 5 bases of the junction unmatched. This CDR3 region has 16 residues. Germline V gene data show CDR1 as SGDLS and CDR2 as YYNGEE. In DNA, the CDR3 is TGTGCCAGCAGCGTTTGGGACAGATACTCCTACAATGAGCAGTTCTTC. Protein product: CASSVWDRYSYNEQFF.

This chain connects TRBV18 to TRBJ1-5; TRBD1 is a possible D gene (5 bases). From germline, CDR1 is KGHSH and CDR2 LQKENI. The CDR3 loop spans 13 amino acids. Trimming pared 2 bases from V and 5 bases from J, leaving 7 bases between. The CDR3 spells CASSPAGYQPQHF. The CDR3 DNA is TGTGCCAGCTCACCAGCAGGGTATCAGCCCCAGCATTTT.

This clone was observed once. The chain is built from TRBV5-1 and TRBJ1-6, with D perhaps matching TRBD1 (5 bases). This CDR3 contains 15 residues. Germline V gene data show CDR1 as SGHRS and CDR2 as YFSETQ. V was clipped by 7 bases and J by 8 bases, with 19 bases between them. The CDR3 bases are TGCGCCAGCGCACTTGGGACCCACTCGGATTCACCCCTCCACTTT. Residues: CASALGTHSDSPLHF. The entire variable domain, with the rest obtained from reference TRBV5-1 and TRBJ1-6, is as follows: KAGVTQTPRYLIKTRGQQVTLSCSPISGHRSVSWYQQTPGQGLQFLFEYFSETQRNKGNFPGRFSGRQFSNSRSEMNVSTLELGDSALYLCASALGTHSDSPLHFGNGTRLTVT.

This chain joins TRBV4-3 and TRBJ2-7; D might be TRBD1 (6 bases). With 1 base removed from V and 2 bases from J, the gap between germline ends came to 15 bases. The CDR3 spans 16 residues. Germline values: CDR1 LGHNA, CDR2 YSLEER. The CDR3 region is CASSQGPPGVPYEQYF. The CDR3 DNA sequence: TGCGCCAGCAGCCAAGGTCCTCCAGGGGTGCCCTACGAGCAGTACTTC.

V gene TRBV25-1 combines with J gene TRBJ1-1; no clear D gene. Germline CDR1 MGHDK, CDR2 SYGVNS. Trimming removed 6 bases at V and 0 bases at J, with 8 bases between. This CDR3 is built from 13 residues. The CDR3: CASRGRLNTEAFF. In nucleotides, the CDR3 is TGTGCCAGCAGAGGGCGGCTGAACACTGAAGCTTTCTTT.

The chain has TRBV5-6 and TRBJ2-3, with 8 bases lining up with TRBD1. V gave up 2 bases and J gave up 4 bases; unmatched junction bases: 6. From germline, CDR1 is SGHDT and CDR2 YYEEEE. The CDR3 covers 15 residues. CDR3 coding DNA: TGTGCCAGCAGCTTCTACGGACAGGGCGCAGATACGCAGTATTTT. This translates into CASSFYGQGADTQYF.